These 3 T cell receptor beta chains were all obtained from the same sample, sequenced in a study of blood T cell repertoires in COVID-19. Measured with immunoSEQ multiplex PCR; TCRdb has only the in-frame clones, and not every one. The table lists 60,000 to 75,000 clones, about 70% of them singletons. The specimen sequenced was peripheral blood. These receptors were taken from a woman aged 80 or older with acute or convalescent COVID-19.

In this sample, this clone turned up once. This chain joins TRBV5-6 and TRBJ1-6, with a weak D call TRBD1 (6 bases). Germline V lookup: CDR1 SGHDT, CDR2 YYEEEE. Trimming stripped 5 bases from V and 5 bases from J, with 11 bases between. The CDR3 contains 14 residues. The DNA for the CDR3 is TGTGCCAGCAGACTAGGACAGCATAATTCACCCCTCCACTTT. Translated: CASRLGQHNSPLHF.

The chain couples TRBV7-2 to TRBJ2-1; D is unclear. CDR1 and CDR2 (germline): SGHTA, FQGNSA. The CDR3 covers 11 residues. V dropped 2 bases and J dropped 8 bases, with 4 bases sitting between them. CDR3 bases: TGTGCCAGCAGCTTAATCGATGAGCAGTTCTTC. Translation: CASSLIDEQFF.

V and J are TRBV5-1 and TRBJ2-3, with TRBD2 identical over 8 bases. Per germline, CDR1 SGHRS and CDR2 YFSETQ. The CDR3 totals 15 residues. The junction had 8 bases not matched to a gene; V was cut back by 2 bases and J by 6 bases. The CDR3 bases are TGCGCCAGCAGCTTAATAGCGGGGTCGGATGATACGCAGTATTTT. Translation: CASSLIAGSDDTQYF.